A selection of T cell receptor beta chains follows, all from one sample in a study of cytomegalovirus exposure and HLA in healthy donors. The assay was immunoSEQ multiplex PCR, and TCRdb's table has in-frame clones only and misses some. The data show nearly 110,000 clones, with 70% to 85% seen just once and 0.79% held by the top ten. Sample: PBMCs. Receptors originate from a boy aged 5-17 years in good health and CMV-seronegative. Each CDR3 is given with its conserved first and last residue. Each record gives: V gene, D gene, J gene, clone size, CDR3 DNA, CDR3 protein. D genes are given only for firm matches. Clone size is stated in some rows and not others, as once, few, many or a class when expanded.

TRBV19,.,TRBJ2-1,once,TGTGCCAGTAGTCCCCGGGGATACAATGAGCAGTTCTTC,CASSPRGYNEQFF
TRBV2,.,TRBJ2-7,few,TGTGCCAGCAATAGGATATTAGCGGATCCTTTGGAGCAGTACTTC,CASNRILADPLEQYF
TRBV27,TRBD1,TRBJ2-1,.,TGTGCCAGCAGCCACTGGGACAGGGCCGAGGGTGAGCAGTTCTTC,CASSHWDRAEGEQFF
TRBV28,TRBD1,TRBJ1-4,.,TGTGCCAGCAGTTCCGACAGGGGTTATAATGAAAAACTGTTTTTT,CASSSDRGYNEKLFF
TRBV30,.,TRBJ1-2,few,TGTGCCTGGAGTGCAAGCAGACTGTACTATGGCTACACCTTC,CAWSASRLYYGYTF
TRBV29-1,TRBD1,TRBJ2-7,.,TGCAGCGTTGGGGACAGGGGCTACGAGCAGTACTTC,CSVGDRGYEQYF
TRBV5-4,TRBD2,TRBJ2-1,.,TGTGCCAGCAGCCCAAGGACTAGCGGGGGCGATGAGCAGTTCTTC,CASSPRTSGGDEQFF
TRBV28,TRBD1,TRBJ1-5,.,TGTGCCAGCAGTGGGGGACAGGGCAATCAGCCCCAGCATTTT,CASSGGQGNQPQHF
TRBV30,.,TRBJ1-5,.,TGTGCCTGGAATACTCCGATGTCTCCCCAGCATTTT,CAWNTPMSPQHF
TRBV7-7,.,TRBJ2-6,.,TGTGCCAGCAGTTCGGACAGCGGGGCCCCCTCTGGGGCCAACGTCCTGACTTTC,CASSSDSGAPSGANVLTF
TRBV5-1,.,TRBJ2-7,.,TGCGCCAGCAGCGTGGTTAGGGAGGGGGACGAGCAGTACTTC,CASSVVREGDEQYF
TRBV19,.,TRBJ1-2,few,TGTGCCACTGTGACTCCGCTCCAGGGCTACACCTTC,CATVTPLQGYTF
TRBV7-2,.,TRBJ1-1,.,TGTGCCAGCAGCTTAGACAGGCTGAACACTGAAGCTTTCTTT,CASSLDRLNTEAFF
TRBV5-1,TRBD1,TRBJ1-2,.,TGCGCCAGCAGCTTGGAGGGACAGTCTAATGGCTACACCTTC,CASSLEGQSNGYTF
TRBV7-9,.,TRBJ1-1,.,TGTGCCAGCAGCTTAGGTCAGGGATCGAACACTGAAGCTTTCTTT,CASSLGQGSNTEAFF
TRBV5-4,.,TRBJ1-1,.,TGTGCCAGCAGCTTGGAAACAGGGCGCTTGAACACTGAAGCTTTCTTT,CASSLETGRLNTEAFF
TRBV5-1,.,TRBJ2-5,.,TGCGCCAGCAGCTTGGGGCCCGGGGAGCGGGAGTACTTC,CASSLGPGEREYF
TRBV7-7,.,TRBJ2-5,.,TGTGCTAGCAGCACCAGTAAGTGGGAGACCCAGTACTTC,CASSTSKWETQYF
TRBV18,.,TRBJ1-1,.,TGTGCCAGCTCACCAGGCGGATCCTTGAACACTGAAGCTTTCTTT,CASSPGGSLNTEAFF
TRBV13,.,TRBJ1-2,.,TGTGCCAGCAGCTTAGCCGGAGAGTTAAACTATGGCTACACCTTC,CASSLAGELNYGYTF
TRBV7-3,.,TRBJ1-6,.,TGTGCCAGCAGCCTCGAGGGTCTTTCGAATGGTTCACCCCTCCACTTT,CASSLEGLSNGSPLHF
TRBV27,.,TRBJ1-5,once,TGTGCCAGCAGTTCCCAACAGGCTAGCAATCAGCCCCAGCATTTT,CASSSQQASNQPQHF
TRBV4-1,TRBD1,TRBJ1-2,.,TGCGCCAGCAGCCAAGGCGTAATTTACAGGGGGCCTAGGTATGGCTACACCTTC,CASSQGVIYRGPRYGYTF
TRBV6-5,TRBD2,TRBJ2-7,few,TGTGCCAGCAGTTACTTCGCGGGAGGGCCTTACGAGCAGTACTTC,CASSYFAGGPYEQYF
TRBV5-4,TRBD2,TRBJ2-3,.,TGTGCCAGCAGCCCCAGCGGGGGGGCGGGAGGAGATACGCAGTATTTT,CASSPSGGAGGDTQYF
TRBV2,TRBD1,TRBJ1-5,.,TGTGCCAGCGGACAGGGTAATCAGCCCCAGCATTTT,CASGQGNQPQHF
TRBV5-6,TRBD1,TRBJ2-7,.,TGTGCCAGCAGCTTCTGGACAGGGCCTCTATTCTACGAGCAGTACTTC,CASSFWTGPLFYEQYF
TRBV27,.,TRBJ2-7,.,TGTGCCAGCAGAAACGCAGGAAAGGCCTACGAGCAGTACTTC,CASRNAGKAYEQYF
TRBV29-1,.,TRBJ2-1,.,TGCAGCGTTGATACTAGCCCGAGCTCCTACAATGAGCAGTTCTTC,CSVDTSPSSYNEQFF
TRBV13,.,TRBJ1-4,few,TGTGCCAGCACCACGGGGGGGCCGATTGAAAAACTGTTTTTT,CASTTGGPIEKLFF
TRBV5-1,TRBD1,TRBJ2-3,.,TGCGCCAGCAGCTCTCAGGGGGGCACAGATACGCAGTATTTT,CASSSQGGTDTQYF
TRBV6-1,TRBD1,TRBJ2-7,.,TGTGCCAGCAGTGCCGGGACAGGGGACTACGAGCAGTACTTC,CASSAGTGDYEQYF
TRBV4-1,.,TRBJ2-7,.,TGCGCCAGCAGCCAAGAAGGGGCCGTAGGGGAGCAGTACTTC,CASSQEGAVGEQYF
TRBV5-1,.,TRBJ1-5,.,TGCGCCAGCAGCTTCGACAGTAATCAGCCCCAGCATTTT,CASSFDSNQPQHF
TRBV4-2,.,TRBJ1-6,.,TGTGCCAGCAGCCAAATACAGAGCTCCTATAATTCACCCCTCCACTTT,CASSQIQSSYNSPLHF
TRBV30,TRBD2,TRBJ2-1,few,TGTGCCTGGACGGCGGGGGACGAGCAGTTCTTC,CAWTAGDEQFF
TRBV6-5,.,TRBJ1-1,.,TGTGCCAGCCGGCGGGGGGCGGGGAACACTGAAGCTTTCTTT,CASRRGAGNTEAFF
TRBV15,.,TRBJ1-1,.,TGTGCCACCAGCGCCCCGGAGGGGACTGAAGCTTTCTTT,CATSAPEGTEAFF
TRBV28,TRBD1,TRBJ2-5,once,TGTGCCAGCAGTTTATTTGACAGGGTAGAGACCCAGTACTTC,CASSLFDRVETQYF
TRBV12-5,.,TRBJ2-5,.,TGTGCTAGTGGTTGGGCCCCGGGACTAGAGACCCAGTACTTC,CASGWAPGLETQYF
TRBV5-4,TRBD2,TRBJ2-1,.,TGTGCCAGCAGCTCCTTAGCGGGATTATGGGATGAGCAGTTCTTC,CASSSLAGLWDEQFF
TRBV9,TRBD1,TRBJ1-4,.,TGTGCCAGCAGCGTCGGGACAGGGGGCGGTGAAAAACTGTTTTTT,CASSVGTGGGEKLFF